The present entry profiles one T cell receptor beta chain with its context. Measured with immunoSEQ multiplex PCR; TCRdb has only the in-frame clones, and not every one. The sample shows about 140,000 clones, approximately 91% of them seen only once. V lost 6 bases to trimming and J lost 7 bases; unmatched junction nucleotides: 9. The CDR3 is made up of 16 amino acids. Germline CDR1 and CDR2: MDHEN and SYDVKM. This sample is drawn from a study of control samples from healthy donors and cancer patients. The clonotype originates from a young man in good health. The chain has TRBV28 and TRBJ2-2; 12 nucleotides agree with TRBD1. The sequenced material came from blood. CDR3 DNA sequence: TGTGCCAGCAGAAACTCCGGGACAGGGGGCTTCGGGGAGCTGTTTTTT. Translating gives CASRNSGTGGFGELFF.